Listed below are T cell receptor beta chains from one sample, sequenced in a study of cytomegalovirus exposure and HLA in healthy donors. Method: immunoSEQ multiplex PCR; TCRdb's copy keeps in-frame clones and lacks some. Of more than 200,000 clones detected, approximately 70% appear once; the ten largest clones hold about 2.5%. The material sequenced was PBMCs. The origin of the receptors is a man in his forties in good health and CMV-seropositive. The CDR3 runs from the conserved cysteine through the conserved F or W. Fields, in order: clone size, D gene, V gene, J gene, CDR3 DNA, CDR3 protein. The D gene is left open where the match is weak. For some rows the clone size is stated as once, few or many, or as a class when expanded; others skip it.

clone size: .; D gene: .; V gene: TRBV19; J gene: TRBJ1-2; CDR3 DNA: TGTGCCAGTAGCCCCTCGAGTAGATTCTATGGCTACACCTTC; CDR3 protein: CASSPSSRFYGYTF
clone size: .; D gene: TRBD2; V gene: TRBV7-9; J gene: TRBJ2-1; CDR3 DNA: TGTGCCAGCAGCTTAGGACGGGGGGTGAGGAATGAGCAGTTCTTC; CDR3 protein: CASSLGRGVRNEQFF
clone size: .; D gene: TRBD1; V gene: TRBV5-1; J gene: TRBJ1-4; CDR3 DNA: TGCGCCAGCAGCTTCACAGGGGGTAATGAAAAACTGTTTTTT; CDR3 protein: CASSFTGGNEKLFF
clone size: .; D gene: TRBD1; V gene: TRBV5-1; J gene: TRBJ1-2; CDR3 DNA: TGCGCCAGCAGCTTCACAGGGGGCTTTGGCTACACCTTC; CDR3 protein: CASSFTGGFGYTF
clone size: .; D gene: .; V gene: TRBV7-2; J gene: TRBJ2-7; CDR3 DNA: TGTGCCAGCAGCCTCGACAGGATGTCCTACGAGCAGTACTTC; CDR3 protein: CASSLDRMSYEQYF
clone size: .; D gene: .; V gene: TRBV2; J gene: TRBJ2-7; CDR3 DNA: TGTGCCAGCAACGTCAGGGGTTCATCTGGCGAGCAGTACTTC; CDR3 protein: CASNVRGSSGEQYF
clone size: once; D gene: .; V gene: TRBV30; J gene: TRBJ2-7; CDR3 DNA: TGTGCCTGGAGCCACAGTGGGAATCTAGCGTCCCTCTACGAGCAGTACTTC; CDR3 protein: CAWSHSGNLASLYEQYF
clone size: .; D gene: TRBD1; V gene: TRBV15; J gene: TRBJ1-2; CDR3 DNA: TGTGCCACCAGCGGGGGACAGGGGGAACACTATGGCTACACCTTC; CDR3 protein: CATSGGQGEHYGYTF
clone size: .; D gene: .; V gene: TRBV5-4; J gene: TRBJ1-1; CDR3 DNA: TGTGCCAGCAGCTTTGACGCCGGGACACCTATCACTGAAGCTTTCTTT; CDR3 protein: CASSFDAGTPITEAFF
clone size: .; D gene: TRBD2; V gene: TRBV9; J gene: TRBJ2-1; CDR3 DNA: TGTGCCAGCAGCGTAGCAGCGGGGGGTGAAAATGAGCAGTTCTTC; CDR3 protein: CASSVAAGGENEQFF
clone size: .; D gene: .; V gene: TRBV19; J gene: TRBJ1-2; CDR3 DNA: TGTGCCAGTATCCCTGGAGAAAGGACCGGGGATGGCTACACCTTC; CDR3 protein: CASIPGERTGDGYTF
clone size: once; D gene: .; V gene: TRBV6-6; J gene: TRBJ1-6; CDR3 DNA: TGTGCCAGCAGTTACAGGGAGTCCTATAATTCACCCCTCCACTTT; CDR3 protein: CASSYRESYNSPLHF
clone size: .; D gene: .; V gene: TRBV19; J gene: TRBJ1-1; CDR3 DNA: TGTGCCAGTAAGCCCGGGGGAGGCACTGAAGCTTTCTTT; CDR3 protein: CASKPGGGTEAFF
clone size: few; D gene: TRBD1; V gene: TRBV7-2; J gene: TRBJ1-1; CDR3 DNA: TGTGCCAGCAGCGCGGGACAGACTTCCACTGAAGCTTTCTTT; CDR3 protein: CASSAGQTSTEAFF
clone size: .; D gene: .; V gene: TRBV27; J gene: TRBJ1-5; CDR3 DNA: TGTGCCAGCAGTTCACAGGGAAGGCAGCCCCAGCATTTT; CDR3 protein: CASSSQGRQPQHF
clone size: few; D gene: .; V gene: TRBV6-5; J gene: TRBJ1-1; CDR3 DNA: TGTGCCAGCAGTTACGCGGCGAACACTGAAGCTTTCTTT; CDR3 protein: CASSYAANTEAFF
clone size: .; D gene: TRBD1; V gene: TRBV10-3; J gene: TRBJ1-2; CDR3 DNA: TGTGCCATCAGTGACCCAAAGGAGGGGGCCTCAGTCTATGGCTACACCTTC; CDR3 protein: CAISDPKEGASVYGYTF
clone size: few; D gene: TRBD2; V gene: TRBV6-1; J gene: TRBJ2-5; CDR3 DNA: TGTGCCAGCAGTGTCGGGACTAGCGGGGGACAAGAGACCCAGTACTTC; CDR3 protein: CASSVGTSGGQETQYF
clone size: .; D gene: .; V gene: TRBV19; J gene: TRBJ1-6; CDR3 DNA: TGTGCCAGTAGTATCACCACCGGTTCACCCCTCCACTTT; CDR3 protein: CASSITTGSPLHF
clone size: few; D gene: TRBD2; V gene: TRBV18; J gene: TRBJ2-1; CDR3 DNA: TGTGCCAGCTCGTGGGAGTGGAGCGGGGAGACCTACAATGAGCAGTTCTTC; CDR3 protein: CASSWEWSGETYNEQFF
clone size: .; D gene: .; V gene: TRBV7-2; J gene: TRBJ1-5; CDR3 DNA: TGTGCCAGCAGCTTAGACCCTACGCAGCCCCAGCATTTT; CDR3 protein: CASSLDPTQPQHF
clone size: .; D gene: .; V gene: TRBV6-1; J gene: TRBJ1-2; CDR3 DNA: TGTGCCAGCAGGGTCGGAGGGGACTATGGCTACACCTTC; CDR3 protein: CASRVGGDYGYTF
clone size: .; D gene: .; V gene: TRBV7-9; J gene: TRBJ2-2; CDR3 DNA: TGTTCCAGCAGCTTACCCCATTTAGCGGACGAGAACACCGGGGAGCTGTTTTTT; CDR3 protein: CSSSLPHLADENTGELFF
clone size: .; D gene: TRBD1; V gene: TRBV5-1; J gene: TRBJ1-4; CDR3 DNA: TGCGCCAGCAGTTCCGACAGGGCCCATGAAAAACTGTTTTTT; CDR3 protein: CASSSDRAHEKLFF
clone size: .; D gene: .; V gene: TRBV4-1; J gene: TRBJ1-2; CDR3 DNA: TGCGCCAGCAGCCACACAGGAATAGACTATGGCTACACCTTC; CDR3 protein: CASSHTGIDYGYTF
clone size: .; D gene: .; V gene: TRBV28; J gene: TRBJ1-2; CDR3 DNA: TGTGCCAGCAGTCCTCAGTGGGCGACAGGCTACACCTTC; CDR3 protein: CASSPQWATGYTF
clone size: few; D gene: TRBD1; V gene: TRBV6-1; J gene: TRBJ1-2; CDR3 DNA: TGTGCCACCAGTCTCACAGGGGGCTTTTATGGCTACACCTTC; CDR3 protein: CATSLTGGFYGYTF
clone size: .; D gene: TRBD2; V gene: TRBV19; J gene: TRBJ2-3; CDR3 DNA: TGTGCCAGTAGTATAGGACTAGCATCGGATACGCAGTATTTT; CDR3 protein: CASSIGLASDTQYF
clone size: few; D gene: TRBD1; V gene: TRBV28; J gene: TRBJ1-6; CDR3 DNA: TGTGCCAGCGATCGGGACAGCCAAAATTCACCCCTCCACTTT; CDR3 protein: CASDRDSQNSPLHF
clone size: .; D gene: .; V gene: TRBV9; J gene: TRBJ2-3; CDR3 DNA: TGTGCCAGCAGCGTAGATTGGGGCAGCACAGATACGCAGTATTTT; CDR3 protein: CASSVDWGSTDTQYF
clone size: .; D gene: TRBD2; V gene: TRBV9; J gene: TRBJ2-2; CDR3 DNA: TGTGCCAGCAGCGTTTCTGGAGCGGGGGGTGCCGGGGAGCTGTTTTTT; CDR3 protein: CASSVSGAGGAGELFF
clone size: .; D gene: TRBD1; V gene: TRBV5-1; J gene: TRBJ2-5; CDR3 DNA: TGCGCCAGCAGCTTGGGGCTCAACAGGGGGCAGGGGGAGACCCAGTACTTC; CDR3 protein: CASSLGLNRGQGETQYF
clone size: .; D gene: TRBD1; V gene: TRBV4-1; J gene: TRBJ2-7; CDR3 DNA: TGCGCCAGCAGCCTTCCCGACAGGGGTTACTACGAGCAGTACTTC; CDR3 protein: CASSLPDRGYYEQYF
clone size: .; D gene: .; V gene: TRBV5-8; J gene: TRBJ1-1; CDR3 DNA: TGTGCCAGCAGCTTAGCCTCCACAGGGACCGAAGCTTTCTTT; CDR3 protein: CASSLASTGTEAFF